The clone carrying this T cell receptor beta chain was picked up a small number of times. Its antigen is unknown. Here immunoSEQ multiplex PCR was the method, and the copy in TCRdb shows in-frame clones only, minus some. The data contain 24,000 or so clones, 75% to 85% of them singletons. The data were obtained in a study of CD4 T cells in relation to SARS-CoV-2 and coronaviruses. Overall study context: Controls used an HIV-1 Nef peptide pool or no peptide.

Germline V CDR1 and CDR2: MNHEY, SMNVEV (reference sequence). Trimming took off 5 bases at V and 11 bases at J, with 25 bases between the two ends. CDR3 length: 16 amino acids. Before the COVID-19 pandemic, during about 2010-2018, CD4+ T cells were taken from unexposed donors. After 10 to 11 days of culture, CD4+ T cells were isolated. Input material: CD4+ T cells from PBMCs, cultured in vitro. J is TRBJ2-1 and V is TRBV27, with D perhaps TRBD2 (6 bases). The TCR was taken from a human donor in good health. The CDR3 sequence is CASSPLGGDAVEKQFF. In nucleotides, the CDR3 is TGTGCCAGCAGTCCATTGGGCGGGGACGCGGTGGAGAAGCAGTTCTTC.